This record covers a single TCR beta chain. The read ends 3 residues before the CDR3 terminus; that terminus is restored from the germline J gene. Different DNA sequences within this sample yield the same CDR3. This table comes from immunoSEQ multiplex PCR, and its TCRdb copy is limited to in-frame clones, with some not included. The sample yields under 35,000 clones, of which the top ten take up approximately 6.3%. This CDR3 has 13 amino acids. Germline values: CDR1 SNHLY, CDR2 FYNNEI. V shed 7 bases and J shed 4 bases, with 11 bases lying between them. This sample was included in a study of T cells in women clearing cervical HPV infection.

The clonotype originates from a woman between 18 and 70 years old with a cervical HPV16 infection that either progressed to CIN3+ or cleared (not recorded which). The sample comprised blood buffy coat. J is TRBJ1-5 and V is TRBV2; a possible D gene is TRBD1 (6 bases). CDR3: CASNGGPNQPQHF. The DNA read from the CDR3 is TGTGCCAGCAACGGGGGGCCAAATCAGCCC.